One sample yielded the 28 T cell receptor beta chains listed below, sequenced in a study of cytomegalovirus exposure and HLA in healthy donors. 60 Vbeta and 13 Jbeta primers were used in PCR. Assay used: immunoSEQ multiplex PCR; TCRdb lists only in-frame clones, some missing. Among 210,000 or so clones, approximately 82% were seen once, and the ten largest hold approximately 0.63%. The specimen was PBMCs. Source of these receptors: a man aged 18 to 30 in good health and CMV-seronegative.

This sequence joins TRBV30 and TRBJ1-2, with TRBD1 matching over 8 bases. The CDR3 contains 12 residues. Germline CDR1 is GTSNPN and CDR2 is SVGIG (reference sequence). J was trimmed by 7 bases and V by 4 bases; bases with no gene match: 5. CDR3 sequence reads: CAWTGQGGGYTF. The CDR3 DNA reads as TGTGCCTGGACAGGACAGGGCGGTGGCTACACCTTC. The full variable domain, in which reference TRBV30 and TRBJ1-2 provide the parts outside the CDR3, is SQTIHQWPATLVQPVGSPLSLECTVEGTSNPNLYWYRQAAGRGLQLLFYSVGIGQISSEVPQNLSASRPQDRQFILSSKKLLLSDSGFYLCAWTGQGGGYTFGSGTRLTVV.

The chain links TRBV6-5 to TRBJ1-5; 7 bases line up with TRBD1. Germline V gene data show CDR1 as MNHEY and CDR2 as SVGAGI. This CDR3 has 13 amino acids. Trimming removed 7 bases from V and 7 bases from J; junction bases left unmatched: 7. In DNA form, the CDR3 reads TGTGCCAGCAAACAGGGGCCCGGGCAGCCCCAGCATTTT. Amino acids: CASKQGPGQPQHF.

The chain is built from TRBV4-1 and TRBJ2-3; 8 nucleotides align to TRBD2. V shed 2 bases, J shed 3 bases, and the junction held 4 bases outside the gene matches. The germline V gene encodes CDR1 MGHRA and CDR2 YSYEKL. The CDR3 has 15 amino acids. DNA of the CDR3: TGCGCCAGCAGCCAAAGCGGGAGCGATACAGATACGCAGTATTTT. It codes for CASSQSGSDTDTQYF.

The chain employs TRBV5-1 and TRBJ2-1; perhaps TRBD2 as D (5 bases). Germline CDR1 reads SGHRS; CDR2 reads YFSETQ. CDR3 size: 14 residues. V lost 2 bases to trimming and J lost 9 bases, with 15 bases between them. The CDR3 loop is CASSFEGDLAEQFF. The CDR3, as DNA: TGCGCCAGCAGCTTTGAGGGAGATCTGGCTGAGCAGTTCTTC.

The sample holds a few counts of this clone. V usage is TRBV5-1 and J usage is TRBJ2-5, with D perhaps matching TRBD2 (6 bases). The ends were cut back, 7 bases at V and 2 bases at J, with 21 bases in the middle. The germline V gene encodes CDR1 SGHRS and CDR2 YFSETQ. The CDR3 is made up of 16 amino acids. The CDR3 nucleotides read TGCGCCAGCGCAGGGTGGGTCCGGGGGAAGCAAGAGACCCAGTACTTC. Protein sequence: CASAGWVRGKQETQYF.

The V call is TRBV10-1, the J call TRBJ2-5; 12 nucleotides line up with TRBD2. Germline values: CDR1 WNHNN, CDR2 SYGVQD (reference sequence). V lost 5 bases, J lost 5 bases, and 9 bases stayed unmatched. The CDR3 extends over 16 amino acids. CDR3 bases: TGCGCCAGCAGTCCCTCAGGACTAGCGGGAACTGAGACCCAGTACTTC. Encoded protein: CASSPSGLAGTETQYF.

CDR3 DNA sequence: TGCAGCGTACAAGGGGCGGAATACTATGGCTACACCTTC. Protein product: CSVQGAEYYGYTF. V gene TRBV29-1 combines with J gene TRBJ1-2, with D perhaps matching TRBD1 (5 bases). Germline CDR1 is SQVTM and CDR2 is ANQGSEA. Trimming left V 6 bases short and J 3 bases short, with 14 bases between. This CDR3 spans 13 amino acids.

This clone was counted once. This sample includes further DNA sequences coding for the same CDR3. The chain carries TRBV2 and TRBJ1-2; D possibly corresponds to TRBD1 (5 bases). This CDR3 comprises 13 residues. Germline-derived CDR1 and CDR2 are SNHLY and FYNNEI. Trimming left V 2 bases short and J 6 bases short, with 10 bases between. CDR3 nucleotides: TGTGCCAGCAGTGAACTTCAGGGTCATGGCTACACCTTC. Protein: CASSELQGHGYTF.

A note on this clone: The sample holds other DNA sequences that translate to the same CDR3. V and J are TRBV28 and TRBJ2-6, with D unresolved. Trimming took off 3 bases at V and 4 bases at J, with 10 bases between the two ends. The germline V gene has CDR1 MDHEN and CDR2 SYDVKM. CDR3 length: 15 amino acids. The CDR3 loop is CASSFSGAGANVLTF. The CDR3 nucleotides read TGTGCCAGCAGTTTTTCGGGTGCCGGGGCCAACGTCCTGACTTTC.

The rearrangement joins TRBV5-1 to TRBJ2-3, with a weak D call TRBD2 (5 bases). Germline V lookup: CDR1 SGHRS, CDR2 YFSETQ. Trimming pared 4 bases from V and 0 bases from J, leaving 15 bases between. This CDR3 is 16 amino acids long. DNA of the CDR3: TGCGCCAGCAGCCGGGGATATGATACTAGCACAGATACGCAGTATTTT. Residues: CASSRGYDTSTDTQYF.

The V gene is TRBV2, the J gene TRBJ2-7, with 8 bases fitting TRBD2. V shed 8 bases and J 0 bases; nucleotides not matched to a gene: 12. This CDR3 region has 16 residues. Per germline, CDR1 SNHLY and CDR2 FYNNEI. The CDR3 here is CASGQESGSLSYEQYF. CDR3 nucleotides: TGTGCCAGCGGTCAAGAGAGCGGGAGCCTCTCCTACGAGCAGTACTTC.

This chain links TRBV29-1 with TRBJ1-3; D is uncertain. The end of the DNA aligns better with TRBJ2-2, so the J call may be wrong. Per the germline V gene, CDR1 is SQVTM and CDR2 is ANQGSEA. This CDR3 has 14 residues. CDR3 in amino acids: CSVAAALNTGELFF. The CDR3 bases are TGCAGCGTTGCGGCGGCCCTCAACACCGGGGAGCTGTTTTTT.

The chain has TRBV5-1 and TRBJ2-7, with D perhaps TRBD2 (6 bases). Germline-derived CDR1 and CDR2 are SGHRS and YFSETQ. Trimming pared 5 bases from V and 5 bases from J, leaving 11 bases between. The CDR3 totals 12 residues. The DNA for the CDR3 is TGCGCCAGCAGTGGGGGGTCGGACGAGCAGTACTTC. Translating gives CASSGGSDEQYF.

The chain employs TRBV18 and TRBJ1-1; no firm D call. The CDR3 consists of 15 residues. CDR1 KGHSH and CDR2 LQKENI come from the germline V gene. V lost 4 bases and J 0 bases, leaving 12 bases between the germline ends. CDR3 DNA sequence: TGTGCCAGCTCACAAACGTTTGCGGTGAACACTGAAGCTTTCTTT. Its protein is CASSQTFAVNTEAFF.

The CDR3 DNA sequence: TGTGCCAGCAGCTCGACAGGGACAAGTGGCTACACCTTC. Its translation is CASSSTGTSGYTF. This sequence joins TRBV5-4 and TRBJ1-2; 7 bases line up with TRBD1. With 3 bases clipped from V and 7 bases from J, the junction kept 6 bases outside the gene matches. Germline CDR1 and CDR2: SGHNT and YYREEE (reference sequence). CDR3 length: 13 residues.

The V and J genes are TRBV27 and TRBJ2-3; 12 bases fit TRBD2. Germline V gene sequence: CDR1 MNHEY, CDR2 SMNVEV (reference sequence). CDR3 length: 16 residues. J lost 4 bases, V lost 6 bases, and 8 bases had no gene match. The CDR3 coding sequence is TGTGCCAGCAGCTATGCCCGACTAGCGGGAGCAGATACGCAGTATTTT. Protein: CASSYARLAGADTQYF.

The chain recombines TRBV27 with TRBJ1-5, with 7 bases matching TRBD1. Germline V gene lookup returns CDR1 MNHEY and CDR2 SMNVEV (reference sequence). V lost 5 bases, J lost 6 bases, and 7 bases stayed unmatched. There are 14 residues in the CDR3. CDR3 nucleotide sequence: TGTGCCAGCAGTCCCCGACAGGGCGGTCAGCCCCAGCATTTT. Encoded protein: CASSPRQGGQPQHF.

This chain connects TRBV2 to TRBJ2-1; 16 bases are shared with TRBD2. The V and J ends lost 4 bases and 5 bases, in that order; junction bases with no gene match: 2. This CDR3 contains 16 residues. Per the germline V gene, CDR1 is SNHLY and CDR2 is FYNNEI. CDR3 bases: TGTGCCAGCAGTGGGGGACTAGCGGGAGGGGACAATGAGCAGTTCTTC. It is translated as CASSGGLAGGDNEQFF.

This chain joins TRBV2 and TRBJ2-4, with D possibly being TRBD1 (5 bases). Germline V gene sequence: CDR1 SNHLY, CDR2 FYNNEI. V lost 6 bases and J 4 bases, leaving 10 bases between the germline ends. This CDR3 is built from 13 residues. CDR3 coding DNA: TGTGCCAGCAGACCCAGACAGAAAAACATTCAGTACTTC. It yields the protein CASRPRQKNIQYF.

The V and J genes are TRBV7-8 and TRBJ1-3, with TRBD1 matching over 10 bases. V trimming: 3 bases; J trimming: 0 bases; junction bases outside the gene matches: 2. The CDR3 length is 16 residues. The germline V gene encodes CDR1 SGHVS and CDR2 FQNEAQ. CDR3 protein: CASSFGQGDSGNTIYF. In nucleotides, the CDR3 is TGTGCCAGCAGCTTCGGACAGGGGGACTCTGGAAACACCATATATTTT.

The chain links TRBV28 to TRBJ2-7; D possibly corresponds to TRBD1 (5 bases). Trimming took off 6 bases at V and 3 bases at J, with 18 bases between the two ends. The CDR3 sequence is 15 residues long. Per the germline V gene, CDR1 is MDHEN and CDR2 is SYDVKM. The CDR3 is CASSSRRGGFYEQYF. The CDR3 DNA sequence: TGTGCCAGCAGCAGTCGAAGGGGCGGTTTCTACGAGCAGTACTTC.

This sequence joins TRBV27 and TRBJ1-1, with D possibly being TRBD1 (6 bases). V lost 6 bases to trimming and J lost 5 bases, with 19 bases between them. The CDR3 is 15 amino acids. Germline V lookup: CDR1 MNHEY, CDR2 SMNVEV (reference sequence). CDR3 in DNA: TGTGCCAGCAGCCTACTATCTCCTACAGGGACTGAAGCTTTCTTT. This translates into CASSLLSPTGTEAFF.

The J gene is TRBJ2-1, the V gene TRBV30, with TRBD1 matching 8 bases. CDR3 size: 16 residues. Germline V CDR1 and CDR2: GTSNPN, SVGIG (reference sequence). V was clipped by 1 base and J by 4 bases; unmatched bases: 9. CDR3 in amino acids: CAWSGTGKSVYNEQFF. As DNA, the CDR3 is TGTGCCTGGAGTGGGACAGGGAAGTCGGTTTACAATGAGCAGTTCTTC.

The CDR3 spells CASSVSRTGGNTIYF. The CDR3 coding sequence is TGTGCCAGCAGTGTGTCCAGGACAGGGGGAAACACCATATATTTT. This chain links TRBV6-1 with TRBJ1-3; 8 nucleotides agree with TRBD1. Per germline, CDR1 MNHNS and CDR2 SASEGT. The CDR3 spans 15 residues. Trimming removed 4 bases from V and 4 bases from J; junction bases left unmatched: 6.

The chain has TRBV4-1 and TRBJ2-1; 8 bases match TRBD1. CDR1 and CDR2 from the germline V gene are MGHRA and YSYEKL. This CDR3 has 15 amino acids. V was clipped by 3 bases and J by 8 bases; unmatched bases: 9. CDR3 loop: CASSQQDRGIDEQFF. In DNA, the CDR3 is TGCGCCAGCAGCCAGCAAGACAGGGGTATCGATGAGCAGTTCTTC.

CDR3 region: CASSRGGSGNTIYF. In nucleotides, the CDR3 is TGTGCCAGCAGCCGAGGGGGCTCTGGAAACACCATATATTTT. The rearrangement uses TRBV5-6 and TRBJ1-3; D perhaps matches TRBD1 (6 bases). Germline V gives CDR1 SGHDT, CDR2 YYEEEE. With 4 bases removed from V and 0 bases from J, the gap between germline ends came to 8 bases. The CDR3 is 14 residues long.

The CDR3 DNA follows: TGTGCCAGCAGTCCCTGGACAGGGTATCTCCACGAGCAGTACTTC. This translates into CASSPWTGYLHEQYF. The chain employs TRBV27 and TRBJ2-7; 8 positions match TRBD1. After removal of 5 bases from V and 5 bases from J, the junction contained 11 bases not matched to a gene. The CDR3 is made up of 15 amino acids. Per germline, CDR1 MNHEY and CDR2 SMNVEV (reference sequence).

DNA for the CDR3: TGTGCCAGCAGTGATATTCGGGTCAGCAATCAGCCCCAGCATTTT. Translating gives CASSDIRVSNQPQHF. The chain links TRBV6-1 to TRBJ1-5; D unresolved. V was pared by 3 bases and J by 1 base, with 10 bases between. The CDR3 length is 15 residues. Germline V gene sequence: CDR1 MNHNS, CDR2 SASEGT.